This T cell receptor beta chain was identified in a study of shared clonotypes between healthy human individuals. CDR3 size: 13 residues. Germline-derived CDR1 and CDR2 are LGHNA and YSLEER. Trimming pared 5 bases from V and 8 bases from J, leaving 15 bases between. Repertoires were generated with immunoSEQ multiplex PCR, while TCRdb's copy carries only in-frame clones and drops some. The sample contains about 1.4 million clones, roughly 96% of which appear only once. Sequenced sample: naive CD4+ T cells sorted from blood. Subset specified: CD45RA+ positively selected. This TCR was recovered from a man aged 25 to 45 in good health. J is TRBJ1-2 and V is TRBV4-3; D unclear. The CDR3 sequence is CASSSQANTGYTF. In DNA, the CDR3 is TGCGCCAGCAGCAGTCAGGCGAACACAGGCTACACCTTC.